Below are 20 T cell receptor beta chains sequenced from a single sample in a study of a mutant IDH1 vaccine in newly diagnosed glioma. Clones were sequenced by immunoSEQ multiplex PCR, and TCRdb holds only the in-frame ones, with some missing. The table records about 38,000 clones, approximately 78% of them present only once. Time point denoted: week 5, during vaccination. Topical imiquimod was applied with each vaccine dose, which held 300 ug of mutant IDH1 20-mer peptide. Their cognate antigens are unknown. The sequencing used PBMCs, collected from a glioma patient whose treatment included an IDH1 peptide vaccine. The receptors were sampled from a man aged 35 to 55 with glioma.

V usage is TRBV18 and J usage is TRBJ2-1; 16 positions agree with TRBD2. Trimming took 3 bases from V and 13 from J; bases not matched to a gene: 9. Germline loops: CDR1 KGHSH, CDR2 LQKENI. The CDR3 is 16 residues long. The CDR3 nucleotides are TGTGCCAGCTCACCCGAGGGACTAGCGGGGGGGAAATACCAGTTCTTC. Protein sequence: CASSPEGLAGGKYQFF.

The chain combines TRBV6-5 with TRBJ2-7; 8 nucleotides align to TRBD1. CDR3 length equals 13 residues. With V trimmed by 8 bases and J by 2 bases, 5 bases remained unmatched. Germline loops: CDR1 MNHEY, CDR2 SVGAGI. CDR3 protein: CASSDRDPYEQYF. In DNA, the CDR3 is TGTGCCAGCTCGGACAGGGACCCCTACGAGCAGTACTTC.

The chain uses TRBV7-9 and TRBJ1-1; D uncertain. This CDR3 region has 14 residues. Trimming took off 1 base at V and 1 base at J, with 7 bases between the two ends. CDR1 and CDR2 (germline): SEHNR, FQNEAQ (reference sequence). The CDR3 is CASSLVRENTEAFF. Here the CDR3 DNA reads TGTGCCAGCAGCTTAGTTAGGGAGAACACTGAAGCTTTCTTT.

The chain couples TRBV9 to TRBJ2-3; TRBD2 matches 11 bases. In germline, CDR1 is SGDLS, CDR2 YYNGEE. The CDR3 extends over 14 amino acids. With 5 bases clipped from V and 12 bases from J, the junction kept 11 bases outside the gene matches. CDR3 coding DNA: TGTGCCAGCAGTTCGACTAGCGGGGACTCTAATCAGTATTTT. Its translation: CASSSTSGDSNQYF.

This clone showed up just a few times. This sequence joins TRBV5-1 and TRBJ2-6, with D possibly matching TRBD1 (6 bases). The CDR3 sequence is 15 residues long. Germline V gene data show CDR1 as SGHRS and CDR2 as YFSETQ. The V gene lost 0 bases and the J gene lost 2 bases, with 6 bases spanning the gap. The CDR3 nucleotides read TGCGCCAGCAGCTTGGCAGGGGCTGGGGCCAACGTCCTGACTTTC. It encodes CASSLAGAGANVLTF.

V usage is TRBV5-8 and J usage is TRBJ2-7; D assignment may be TRBD1 or TRBD2 (6 bases each). CDR1 is SGHTS, CDR2 YDEGEE, per germline. The CDR3 covers 13 residues. V lost 4 bases, J lost 6 bases, and 14 bases lay in between. This CDR3 is CASSRSGAGEQYF. The CDR3 DNA sequence: TGTGCCAGCAGCCGGTCGGGGGCGGGCGAGCAGTACTTC.

The rearrangement joins TRBV4-2 to TRBJ2-2; 8 bases line up with TRBD1. V lost 4 bases and J lost 1; bases outside the gene matches: 8. Germline CDR1 LGHNA, CDR2 YNFKEQ. The CDR3 loop spans 17 amino acids. CDR3 sequence (DNA): TGTGCCAGCAGCCTCCCATCAGGGGGCCTGAACACCGGGGAGCTGTTTTTT. This codes for CASSLPSGGLNTGELFF.

The chain joins TRBV4-2 to TRBJ2-7; D may be TRBD1 (6 bases). CDR1 and CDR2 (germline): LGHNA, YNFKEQ. Trimming shortened V by 1 base and J by 2 bases, and 27 bases separated the two germline ends. The CDR3 length is 20 residues. The CDR3 here is CASSQAYPGAGGGGTYEQYF. In DNA, the CDR3 is TGTGCCAGCAGCCAAGCCTATCCCGGGGCTGGTGGGGGCGGCACCTACGAGCAGTACTTC.

This clone was detected only once. The chain is built from TRBV19 and TRBJ2-3; 9 positions agree with TRBD1. CDR3 length equals 13 residues. Germline assignment: CDR1 LNHDA and CDR2 SQIVND (reference sequence). The J segment lost 3 bases and the V segment lost 9 bases, leaving 4 bases of the junction unmatched. CDR3 residues: CASGGQGTDTQYF. CDR3 nucleotide sequence: TGTGCCAGCGGGGGACAGGGAACAGATACGCAGTATTTT.

V gene TRBV25-1 combines with J gene TRBJ2-3, with D possibly TRBD2 on 6 matching bases. The germline V and J ends were trimmed by 6 bases and 1 base, with 17 bases remaining between them. The CDR3 is 16 amino acids. CDR1 MGHDK and CDR2 SYGVNS come from the germline V gene. For the CDR3, the DNA is TGTGCCAGCAGCGCCATGAGGAGGGGCCGCACAGATACGCAGTATTTT. It specifies CASSAMRRGRTDTQYF.

The rearrangement uses TRBV5-4 and TRBJ1-1, with TRBD1 as a possible D gene (5 bases). Trimming left V 4 bases short and J 8 bases short, with 9 bases between. The CDR3 loop spans 11 amino acids. The germline CDR1 and CDR2 sequences are SGHNT and YYREEE (reference sequence). The CDR3 DNA is TGTGCCAGCAGCCTGAACAGGGAAGCTTTCTTT. It is translated as CASSLNREAFF.

This rearrangement joins TRBV10-1 to TRBJ2-7; D is undetermined. The V gene's germline CDR1 is WNHNN and CDR2 SYGVQD (reference sequence). Trimming removed 5 bases from V and 3 bases from J, with 11 bases in between. This CDR3 is 13 amino acids long. CDR3 coding DNA: TGCGCCAGCAGTCCCCGCTTGGACTACGAGCAGTACTTC. Amino acids: CASSPRLDYEQYF.

This chain uses TRBV5-4 with TRBJ1-6; no firm D call. Germline V gene lookup returns CDR1 SGHNT and CDR2 YYREEE (reference sequence). Between the trimmed V and J ends, which lost 0 bases and 10 bases, there was a span of 14 bases. The CDR3 has 15 amino acids. This CDR3 reads CASSLDAGGGSPLHF. Here the CDR3 DNA reads TGTGCCAGCAGCTTGGATGCAGGCGGAGGATCACCCCTCCACTTT. Together with reference TRBV5-4 and TRBJ1-6, the CDR3 gives the full variable domain: ETGVTQSPTHLIKTRGQQVTLRCSSQSGHNTVSWYQQALGQGPQFIFQYYREEENGRGNFPPRFSGLQFPNYSSELNVNALELDDSALYLCASSLDAGGGSPLHFGNGTRLTVT.

The V call is TRBV4-3, the J call TRBJ2-5; D possibly corresponds to TRBD2 (7 bases). The germline V gene has CDR1 LGHNA and CDR2 YSLEER. Trimming took off 1 base at V and 5 bases at J, with 14 bases between the two ends. The CDR3 runs to 15 residues. Written as DNA, the CDR3 is TGCGCCAGCAGCCAAGGCCGGGGGGCCCACGAGACCCAGTACTTC. Translated, it gives CASSQGRGAHETQYF.

The genes are TRBV7-2 and TRBJ2-3, with D perhaps matching TRBD1 (5 bases). This CDR3 has 12 residues. Germline CDR1 and CDR2: SGHTA and FQGNSA. Trimming took 4 bases from V and 7 from J, leaving 9 bases between them. The CDR3 nucleotides are TGTGCCAGCAGCTCAACAGGATATACGCAGTATTTT. It translates to CASSSTGYTQYF. The complete variable domain, with remaining parts taken from reference TRBV7-2 and TRBJ2-3, reads GAGVSQSPSNKVTEKGKDVELRCDPISGHTALYWYRQSLGQGLEFLIYFQGNSAPDKSGLPSDRFSAERTGGSVSTLTIQRTQQEDSAVYLCASSSTGYTQYFGPGTRLTVL.

The chain recombines TRBV5-1 with TRBJ1-1; no reliable D call. The V end was cut by 5 bases, the J end by 1 base, with 9 bases between. The germline gives CDR1 SGHRS, CDR2 YFSETQ. The CDR3 spans 13 residues. This CDR3 is CASRRVGNTEAFF. The CDR3 region has the DNA TGCGCCAGCAGACGCGTGGGGAACACTGAAGCTTTCTTT.

This clone was seen more than once but under ten times. V gene TRBV9 combines with J gene TRBJ1-3, with TRBD1 matching over 10 bases. Germline lookup yields CDR1 SGDLS and CDR2 YYNGEE. V shed 2 bases, J shed 7 bases, and the junction held 6 bases outside the gene matches. The CDR3 loop spans 15 amino acids. CDR3 DNA sequence: TGTGCCAGCAGCGTCCTACCGGGACAGGGGAACACCATATATTTT. It encodes CASSVLPGQGNTIYF. The full variable domain, with the rest looked up from reference TRBV9 and TRBJ1-3, is DSGVTQTPKHLITATGQRVTLRCSPRSGDLSVYWYQQSLDQGLQFLIQYYNGEERAKGNILERFSAQQFPDLHSELNLSSLELGDSALYFCASSVLPGQGNTIYFGEGSWLTVV.

This chain uses TRBV6-5 with TRBJ1-2; D not resolved. Trimming took 6 bases from V and 7 from J, leaving 18 bases between them. This CDR3 spans 14 amino acids. Germline CDR1 MNHEY, CDR2 SVGAGI. Here the CDR3 reads CASRPRGMDPGYTF. CDR3 in DNA: TGTGCCAGCAGGCCTCGTGGGATGGATCCTGGCTACACCTTC.

The chain uses TRBV5-1 and TRBJ2-5; 7 bases are a match to TRBD2. The CDR3 length is 16 residues. J gave up 0 bases and V 0 bases, and 5 bases lay outside the gene matches. Germline CDR1 SGHRS, CDR2 YFSETQ. CDR3 bases: TGCGCCAGCAGCTTGGGAACTAGCGCTAACCAAGAGACCCAGTACTTC. Protein sequence: CASSLGTSANQETQYF. The variable domain in full, completed from reference TRBV5-1 and TRBJ2-5, reads KAGVTQTPRYLIKTRGQQVTLSCSPISGHRSVSWYQQTPGQGLQFLFEYFSETQRNKGNFPGRFSGRQFSNSRSEMNVSTLELGDSALYLCASSLGTSANQETQYFGPGTRLLVL.

V usage is TRBV2 and J usage is TRBJ1-6; D gene ambiguous. There are 11 residues in the CDR3. Between the trimmed V and J ends, which lost 7 bases and 12 bases, there was a span of 10 bases. In germline, CDR1 is SNHLY, CDR2 FYNNEI. CDR3 sequence (DNA): TGTGCCAGCAACGAGGAACGACCCCTCCACTTT. This sequence encodes CASNEERPLHF.